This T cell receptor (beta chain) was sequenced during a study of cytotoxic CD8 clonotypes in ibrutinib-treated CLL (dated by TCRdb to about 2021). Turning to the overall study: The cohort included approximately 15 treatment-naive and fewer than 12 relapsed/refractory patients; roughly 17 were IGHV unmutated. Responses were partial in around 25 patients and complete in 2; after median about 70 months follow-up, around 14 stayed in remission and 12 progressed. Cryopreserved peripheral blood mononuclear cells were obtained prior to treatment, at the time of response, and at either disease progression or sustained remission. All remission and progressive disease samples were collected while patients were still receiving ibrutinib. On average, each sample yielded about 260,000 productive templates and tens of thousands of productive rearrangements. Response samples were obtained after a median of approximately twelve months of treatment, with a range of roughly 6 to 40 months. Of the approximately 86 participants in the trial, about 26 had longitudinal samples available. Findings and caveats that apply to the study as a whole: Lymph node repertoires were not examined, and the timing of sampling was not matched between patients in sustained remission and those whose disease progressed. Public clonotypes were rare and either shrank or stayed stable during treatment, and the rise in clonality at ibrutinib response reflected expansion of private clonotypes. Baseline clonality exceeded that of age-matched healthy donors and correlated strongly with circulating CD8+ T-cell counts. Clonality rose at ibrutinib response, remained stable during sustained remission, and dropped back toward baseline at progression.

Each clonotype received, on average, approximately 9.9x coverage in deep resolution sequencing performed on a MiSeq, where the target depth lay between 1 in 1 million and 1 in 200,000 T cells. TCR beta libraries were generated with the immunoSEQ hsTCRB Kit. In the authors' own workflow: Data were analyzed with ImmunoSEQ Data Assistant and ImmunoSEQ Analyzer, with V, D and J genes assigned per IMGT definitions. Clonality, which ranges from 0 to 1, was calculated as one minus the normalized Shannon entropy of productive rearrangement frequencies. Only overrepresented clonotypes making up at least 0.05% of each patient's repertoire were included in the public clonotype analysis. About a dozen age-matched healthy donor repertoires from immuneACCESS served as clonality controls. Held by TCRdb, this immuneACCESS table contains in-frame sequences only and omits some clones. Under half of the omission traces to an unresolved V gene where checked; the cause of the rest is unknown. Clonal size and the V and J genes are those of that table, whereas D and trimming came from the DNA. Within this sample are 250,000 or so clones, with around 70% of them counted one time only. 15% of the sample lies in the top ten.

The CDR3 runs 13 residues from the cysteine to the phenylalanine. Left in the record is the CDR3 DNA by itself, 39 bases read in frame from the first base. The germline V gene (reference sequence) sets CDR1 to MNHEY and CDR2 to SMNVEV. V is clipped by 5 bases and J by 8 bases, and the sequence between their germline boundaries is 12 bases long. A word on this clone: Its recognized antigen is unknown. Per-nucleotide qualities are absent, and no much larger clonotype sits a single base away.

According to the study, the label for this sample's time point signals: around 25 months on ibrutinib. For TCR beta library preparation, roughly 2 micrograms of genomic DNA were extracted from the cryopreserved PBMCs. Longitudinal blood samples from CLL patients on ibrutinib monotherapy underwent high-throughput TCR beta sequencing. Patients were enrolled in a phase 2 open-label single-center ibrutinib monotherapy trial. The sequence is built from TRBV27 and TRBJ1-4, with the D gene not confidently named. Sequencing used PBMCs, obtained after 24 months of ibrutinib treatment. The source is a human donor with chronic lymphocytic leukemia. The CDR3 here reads CASSHRLTEKLFF. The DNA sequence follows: TGTGCCAGCAGTCATAGACTTACCGAAAAACTGTTTTTT. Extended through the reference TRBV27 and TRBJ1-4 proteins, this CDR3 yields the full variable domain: EAQVTQNPRYLITVTGKKLTVTCSQNMNHEYMSWYRQDPGLGLRQIYYSMNVEVTDKGDVPEGYKVSRKEKRNFPLILESPSPNQTSLYFCASSHRLTEKLFFGSGTQLSVL.